The table lists the clone carrying this TCR beta chain with a few counts. By 5'RACE template switching, TCR cDNA was produced, with a universal primer site and UMIs added in the process. TCRdb independently ran MiXCR on the 5' RACE reads; one entry per CDR3 protein. The top ten clones hold under 15% of a sample with hundreds of thousands of distinct CDR3 sequences, 9% to 15% of them seen once. The data were obtained in a study of T cells after yellow fever vaccination. The origin of this receptor is a man aged 25 to 40 who received the YFV17D yellow fever vaccine. This specimen consisted of PBMCs, obtained on the day of the yellow fever booster vaccination.

The CDR3 DNA is TGTGCCAGCAGCCAAGTCCTGGCATACACCGGGGAGCTGTTTTTT. Protein product: CASSQVLAYTGELFF. The chain has TRBV3-1 and TRBJ2-2; D call uncertain. Trimming cost V 1 base and J 3 bases, with 9 bases left between them. The CDR3 contains 15 residues. Germline lookup yields CDR1 LGHDT and CDR2 YNNKEL (reference sequence).